This TCR beta chain was sequenced in a study of T-cell reconstitution after alpha-beta-depleted transplantation in children. Germline assignment: CDR1 SGHAT and CDR2 FQDESV (reference sequence). The CDR3 is 17 amino acids. The V and J ends lost 2 bases and 0 bases respectively, with 13 bases between them. For TCRbeta, the library was prepared with unique molecular identifiers. TCRdb recomputed calls from the PCR reads with MiXCR, one row per CDR3 protein. The sample holds about 600,000 distinct CDR3 sequences, about 10% seen once. Only one count was recorded for this clonotype. The chain uses TRBV11-1 and TRBJ2-2; tentative D call: TRBD2 (6 bases). The sequencing here drew on PBMCs from the stem cell graft donor, taken from the stem cell graft. The TCR originated in a human donor who donated a stem cell graft to a child with acute myeloid leukemia. Here the CDR3 reads CASSLRSGTSNTGELFF. The CDR3 nucleotides read TGTGCCAGCAGCTTACGATCCGGGACTTCGAACACCGGGGAGCTGTTTTTT.